This T cell receptor beta chain was profiled in a study of blood T cell repertoires in COVID-19. Overall study context: Some COVID-19 samples were acute and others convalescent; all came from the United States, Italy and Spain. PBMCs, B-cell-depleted T cells, or T cells were the source of the cDNA or gDNA that made up the material.

Seattle cases were enrolled at active infection and followed longitudinally. This CDR3 has 15 amino acids. The V gene lost 0 bases and the J gene lost 4 bases, with 11 bases spanning the gap. In germline, CDR1 is SGDLS, CDR2 YYNGEE. Per the study methods: Estimation of nucleated cell counts relied on the amplification of reference gene primers. The assay was immunoSEQ multiplex PCR, and TCRdb's table has in-frame clones only and misses some. V and J calls and clone size are copied from that table; D and trimming were computed from the DNA. The sample lists about 500,000 clones, 80% to 90% occurring once.

This chain connects TRBV9 to TRBJ2-1; a possible D gene is TRBD2 (5 bases). The receptor was derived from a man aged 18 to 35 with COVID-19, enrolled during active disease. The sample consisted of peripheral blood. Here the CDR3 reads CASSVGAGLYNEQFF. The DNA for the CDR3 is TGTGCCAGCAGCGTAGGGGCGGGCCTATACAATGAGCAGTTCTTC. The whole variable domain, remainder taken from reference TRBV9 and TRBJ2-1, is DSGVTQTPKHLITATGQRVTLRCSPRSGDLSVYWYQQSLDQGLQFLIQYYNGEERAKGNILERFSAQQFPDLHSELNLSSLELGDSALYFCASSVGAGLYNEQFFGPGTRLTVL.